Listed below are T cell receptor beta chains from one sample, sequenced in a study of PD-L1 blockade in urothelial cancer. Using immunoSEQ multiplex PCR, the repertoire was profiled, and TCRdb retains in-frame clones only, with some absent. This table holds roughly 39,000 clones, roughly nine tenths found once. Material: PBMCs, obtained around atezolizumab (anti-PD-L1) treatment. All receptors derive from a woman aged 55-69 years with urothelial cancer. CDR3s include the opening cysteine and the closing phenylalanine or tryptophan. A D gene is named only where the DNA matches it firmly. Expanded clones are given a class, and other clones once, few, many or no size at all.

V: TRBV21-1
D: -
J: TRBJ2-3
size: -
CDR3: CASSKLGVADTQYF
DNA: TGTGCCAGCAGCAAACTCGGGGTGGCAGATACGCAGTATTTT

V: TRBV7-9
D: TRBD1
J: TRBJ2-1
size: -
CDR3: CASSPTNRGKDEQFF
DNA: TGTGCCAGCAGCCCAACGAACAGGGGGAAAGACGAGCAGTTCTTC

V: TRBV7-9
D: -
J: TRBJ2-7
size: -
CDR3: CASSFTRSDEQYF
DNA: TGTGCCAGCAGCTTCACTAGATCTGACGAGCAGTACTTC

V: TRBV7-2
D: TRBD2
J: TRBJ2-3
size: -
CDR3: CASSPSGRGPDTQYF
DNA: TGTGCCAGCAGCCCTAGCGGGAGGGGCCCAGATACGCAGTATTTT

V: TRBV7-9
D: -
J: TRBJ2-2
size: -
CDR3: CASTLPTGELFF
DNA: TGTGCCAGCACTCTCCCCACCGGGGAGCTGTTTTTT

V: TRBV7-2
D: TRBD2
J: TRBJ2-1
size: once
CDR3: CASSPRTSGVYNEQFF
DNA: TGTGCCAGCAGCCCAAGGACTAGCGGGGTATACAATGAGCAGTTCTTC

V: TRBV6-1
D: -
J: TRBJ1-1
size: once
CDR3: CASRIMNTEAFF
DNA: TGTGCCAGCAGAATCATGAACACTGAAGCTTTCTTT

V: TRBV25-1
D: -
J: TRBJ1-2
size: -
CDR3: CASSDGYGYTF
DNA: TGTGCCAGCAGTGACGGCTATGGCTACACCTTC

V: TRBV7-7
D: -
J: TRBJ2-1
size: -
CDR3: CASSLPHREQFF
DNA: TGTGCTAGCAGCTTACCACATCGCGAGCAGTTCTTC

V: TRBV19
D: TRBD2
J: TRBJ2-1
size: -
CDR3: CASSRLADYNEQFF
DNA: TGTGCCAGTAGTCGACTAGCGGACTACAATGAGCAGTTCTTC

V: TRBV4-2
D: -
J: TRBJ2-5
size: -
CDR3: CASSQLQGWQETQYF
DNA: TGTGCCAGCAGCCAATTACAGGGTTGGCAAGAGACCCAGTACTTC

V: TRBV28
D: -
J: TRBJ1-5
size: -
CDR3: CASNSNSNQPQHF
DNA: TGTGCCAGCAACTCAAATAGCAATCAGCCCCAGCATTTT

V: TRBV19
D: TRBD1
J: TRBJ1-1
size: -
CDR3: CASSIGTLQGRTEAFF
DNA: TGTGCCAGTAGTATAGGTACCCTACAGGGGCGGACTGAAGCTTTCTTT

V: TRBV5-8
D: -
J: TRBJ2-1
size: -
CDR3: CASSFSLRQFF
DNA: TGTGCCAGCAGCTTTAGCTTACGGCAGTTCTTC

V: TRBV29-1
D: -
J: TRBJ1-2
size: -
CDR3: CSVEAGYYGYTF
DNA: TGCAGCGTTGAAGCGGGGTATTATGGCTACACCTTC

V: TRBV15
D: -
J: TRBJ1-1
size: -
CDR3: CATSRAYTEAFF
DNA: TGTGCCACCAGCAGAGCGTACACTGAAGCTTTCTTT

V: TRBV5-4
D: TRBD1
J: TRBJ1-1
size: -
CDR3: CASSRGQGGNTEAFF
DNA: TGTGCCAGCAGCCGTGGACAGGGGGGGAACACTGAAGCTTTCTTT

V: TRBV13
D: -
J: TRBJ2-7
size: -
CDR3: CASSLVRENAYEQYF
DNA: TGTGCCAGCAGCTTAGTACGGGAGAACGCCTACGAGCAGTACTTC

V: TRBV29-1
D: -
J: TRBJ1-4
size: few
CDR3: CSGGGGAEKLFF
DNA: TGCAGCGGCGGGGGGGGAGCTGAAAAACTGTTTTTT

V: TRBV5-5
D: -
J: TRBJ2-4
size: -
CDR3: CASSLPISGVENIQYF
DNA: TGTGCCAGCAGCTTGCCAATTTCAGGGGTTGAAAACATTCAGTACTTC

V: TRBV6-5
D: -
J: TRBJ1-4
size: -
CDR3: CASSLVRWEKLFF
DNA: TGTGCCAGCAGTTTAGTGAGGTGGGAAAAACTGTTTTTT

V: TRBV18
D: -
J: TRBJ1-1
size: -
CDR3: CASSYPGRTEAFF
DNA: TGTGCCAGCTCATATCCGGGTCGAACTGAAGCTTTCTTT

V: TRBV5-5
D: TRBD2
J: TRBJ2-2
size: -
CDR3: CASSQWGGTNTGELFF
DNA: TGTGCCAGCAGTCAGTGGGGGGGAACGAACACCGGGGAGCTGTTTTTT

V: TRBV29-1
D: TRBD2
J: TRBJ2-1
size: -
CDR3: CSVEVALAGGTYNEQFF
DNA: TGCAGCGTTGAGGTCGCCCTAGCGGGAGGGACCTACAATGAGCAGTTCTTC

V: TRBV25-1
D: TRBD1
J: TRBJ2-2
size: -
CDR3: CASSTVPGTVNTGELFF
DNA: TGTGCCAGCAGTACAGTCCCCGGGACAGTGAACACCGGGGAGCTGTTTTTT

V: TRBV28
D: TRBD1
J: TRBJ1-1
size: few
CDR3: CASSSTGGASEAFF
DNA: TGTGCCAGCAGTTCAACAGGGGGCGCTTCTGAAGCTTTCTTT

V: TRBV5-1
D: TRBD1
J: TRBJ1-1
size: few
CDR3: CASSDRRQGMNTEAFF
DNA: TGCGCCAGCAGCGACCGCCGACAGGGTATGAACACTGAAGCTTTCTTT

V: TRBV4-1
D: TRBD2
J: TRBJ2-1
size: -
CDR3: CASSQDWGTSATKDEQFF
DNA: TGCGCCAGCAGCCAAGACTGGGGGACTAGCGCGACGAAGGATGAGCAGTTCTTC

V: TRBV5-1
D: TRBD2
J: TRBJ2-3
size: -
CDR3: CASSLVPGLAGTDTQYF
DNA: TGCGCCAGCAGCTTGGTCCCGGGACTAGCGGGCACAGATACGCAGTATTTT

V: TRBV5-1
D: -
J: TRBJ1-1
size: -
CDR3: CASRSYGAGANTEAFF
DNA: TGCGCCAGCCGTTCTTACGGGGCAGGGGCGAACACTGAAGCTTTCTTT

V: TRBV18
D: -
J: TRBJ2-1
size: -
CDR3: CASSPTPQAEQFF
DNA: TGTGCCAGCTCACCAACCCCCCAAGCTGAGCAGTTCTTC

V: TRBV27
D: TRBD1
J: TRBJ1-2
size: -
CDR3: CASSSSGTGYGYTF
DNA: TGTGCCAGCAGTTCCTCCGGGACAGGCTATGGCTACACCTTC

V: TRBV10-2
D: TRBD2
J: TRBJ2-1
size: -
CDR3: CASSKEREGTYNEQFF
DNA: TGCGCCAGCAGTAAGGAGCGGGAGGGGACCTACAATGAGCAGTTCTTC

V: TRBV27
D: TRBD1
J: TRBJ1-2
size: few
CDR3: CASSLTGGIYGYTF
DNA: TGTGCCAGCAGTTTAACAGGGGGGATCTATGGCTACACCTTC

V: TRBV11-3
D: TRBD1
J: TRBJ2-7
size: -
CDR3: CASSSGTGVNEQYF
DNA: TGTGCCAGCAGCTCCGGGACAGGGGTGAACGAGCAGTACTTC

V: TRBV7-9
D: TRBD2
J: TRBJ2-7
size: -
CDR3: CASSPTTSGTSYEQYF
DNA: TGTGCCAGCAGCCCCACTACTAGCGGAACGTCCTACGAGCAGTACTTC

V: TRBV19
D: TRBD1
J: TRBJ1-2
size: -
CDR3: CASRQTGGASTGYTF
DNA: TGTGCCAGTAGGCAAACAGGGGGCGCATCCACTGGCTACACCTTC

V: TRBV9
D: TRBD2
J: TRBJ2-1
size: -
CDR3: CASSVGSGRAGEQFF
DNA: TGTGCCAGCAGCGTGGGGAGCGGGAGGGCCGGTGAGCAGTTCTTC

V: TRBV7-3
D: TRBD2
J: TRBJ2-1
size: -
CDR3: CASSLGWGGNEQFF
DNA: TGTGCCAGCAGCTTAGGGTGGGGGGGCAATGAGCAGTTCTTC

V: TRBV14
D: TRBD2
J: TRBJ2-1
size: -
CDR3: CASSPRLADYNEQFF
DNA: TGTGCCAGCAGCCCTCGACTAGCGGACTACAATGAGCAGTTCTTC